The subject of this entry is one T cell receptor (beta chain). Its specificity is not known. Trimming took 2 bases from V and 4 from J; bases not matched to a gene: 6. This CDR3 spans 15 amino acids. Germline CDR1 SGHTA, CDR2 FQGNSA. The record originates from a study of cytomegalovirus exposure and HLA in healthy donors. Background on the study: About 79 million unique TCRs from HLA-typed donors were held in an early data release. The study placed 70% to 85% of its 350 to 450 genotyped donors in the Caucasian-associated ancestry cluster.

General observations from the study: Associated with HLA alleles at 0.05 false discovery rate in a later analysis were 16,951 TCR beta sequences.

Primers included in the PCR were 60 Vbeta and 13 Jbeta primers. Using immunoSEQ multiplex PCR, the repertoire was profiled, and TCRdb retains in-frame clones only, with some absent. The sample records around 180,000 clones, approximately 75% being singletons. This sequence joins TRBV7-2 and TRBJ2-3, with 7 positions matching TRBD2. The clonotype comes from a girl between 5 and 17 years old in good health and CMV-seronegative. The sequenced material came from PBMCs. The CDR3 sequence: CASSLSGGDADTQYF. The DNA of the CDR3 is TGTGCCAGCAGCTTATCGGGGGGTGACGCAGATACGCAGTATTTT.